One and the same sample provided the 14 T cell receptor beta chains below, sequenced in a study of cytomegalovirus exposure and HLA in healthy donors. The PCR used 60 Vbeta and 13 Jbeta primers. Only in-frame clones appear in the TCRdb table, and some are missing; sequencing was by immunoSEQ multiplex PCR. This sample has around 190,000 clones, with more than 70% found just once. The source material was PBMCs. These receptors were obtained from a young man in good health and CMV-seropositive.

The CDR3 region has the DNA TGTGCCAGCAGCTGGAGTTTTGCTAACGATAATGAAAAACTGTTTTTT. Its translation is CASSWSFANDNEKLFF. V is TRBV28 and J is TRBJ1-4; D remains unclear. Per germline, CDR1 MDHEN and CDR2 SYDVKM. The CDR3 has 16 amino acids. V was cut by 6 bases and J by 4 bases, with 18 bases left in between.

The chain uses TRBV6-5 and TRBJ2-7; possibly TRBD1 for D (6 bases). Germline V CDR1 and CDR2: MNHEY, SVGAGI. Trimming removed 2 bases from V and 2 bases from J, with 13 bases in between. The CDR3 covers 15 residues. The CDR3 sequence: CASSYHGSGAYEQYF. Written as DNA, the CDR3 is TGTGCCAGCAGTTACCACGGTTCAGGGGCCTACGAGCAGTACTTC.

This chain links TRBV7-2 with TRBJ2-3, with D perhaps TRBD2 (7 bases). CDR1 SGHTA and CDR2 FQGNSA come from the germline V gene. V was cut by 4 bases and J by 0 bases, with 14 bases left in between. The CDR3 length is 16 residues. This CDR3 reads CASSWAGAGSTDTQYF. The CDR3 DNA reads as TGTGCCAGCAGCTGGGCGGGGGCCGGTAGCACAGATACGCAGTATTTT.

J is TRBJ1-2 and V is TRBV6-5; a weak D match, TRBD1 (6 bases). The V end lost 6 bases, the J end lost 0 bases, and 11 bases lay between the germline ends. CDR3 length: 14 residues. Per germline, CDR1 MNHEY and CDR2 SVGAGI. This chain's CDR3 is CASSRDTANYGYTF. In nucleotides, the CDR3 is TGTGCCAGCAGCCGGGACACCGCTAACTATGGCTACACCTTC.

V is TRBV15 and J is TRBJ1-2; maybe TRBD1 (6 bases). CDR3 length equals 16 residues. Looked up from germline, CDR1 is LNHNV and CDR2 is YYDKDF (reference sequence). Trimming took off 2 bases at V and 4 bases at J, with 17 bases between the two ends. The CDR3 coding sequence is TGTGCCACCAGCAGACCCCTCCCGGACAGCCTCTATGGCTACACCTTC. Translation: CATSRPLPDSLYGYTF.

The rearrangement links TRBV7-9 to TRBJ1-4; 12 bases agree with TRBD1. Germline loops: CDR1 SEHNR, CDR2 FQNEAQ (reference sequence). The trim removed 4 bases at V and 3 bases at J, leaving 3 bases unmatched. The CDR3 is 16 amino acids. CDR3 DNA: TGTGCCAGCAGCTGGGGACAGGGGGCGTCTAATGAAAAACTGTTTTTT. This sequence encodes CASSWGQGASNEKLFF.

The V gene is TRBV30, the J gene TRBJ1-1, with D possibly TRBD1 on 5 matching bases. Trimming took off 4 bases at V and 1 base at J, with 10 bases between the two ends. The CDR3 consists of 13 residues. CDR1 and CDR2 from the germline V gene are GTSNPN and SVGIG (reference sequence). For the CDR3, the DNA is TGTGCCTGGACCACACAGGAGAACACTGAAGCTTTCTTT. Translated, it gives CAWTTQENTEAFF.

This clone was observed a handful of times. The chain employs TRBV9 and TRBJ1-2; 7 bases align to TRBD1. With 0 bases clipped from V and 3 bases from J, the junction kept 8 bases outside the gene matches. This CDR3 is built from 16 residues. Looked up from germline, CDR1 is SGDLS and CDR2 is YYNGEE. CDR3 region: CASSVERGGEDYGYTF. The CDR3, as DNA: TGTGCCAGCAGCGTAGAAAGAGGGGGCGAAGACTATGGCTACACCTTC.

The chain is built from TRBV7-2 and TRBJ1-2; 9 nucleotides line up with TRBD1. Trimming cost V 5 bases and J 2 bases; bases outside gene matches: 9. Germline V gene lookup returns CDR1 SGHTA and CDR2 FQGNSA. The CDR3 extends over 16 amino acids. The CDR3 DNA reads as TGTGCCAGCAGCCCGACAGGGGGGTTTGCCAACTATGGCTACACCTTC. Translation gives CASSPTGGFANYGYTF.

V usage is TRBV2 and J usage is TRBJ2-7; D unresolved. The V gene lost 4 bases and the J gene lost 1 base, with 11 bases spanning the gap. The CDR3 covers 14 residues. Germline CDR1 is SNHLY and CDR2 is FYNNEI. The CDR3 region has the DNA TGTGCCAGCAGTGTGGCTCAGATATCCTACGAGCAGTACTTC. Translation gives CASSVAQISYEQYF.

The chain employs TRBV5-1 and TRBJ1-5; D uncertain. Germline lookup yields CDR1 SGHRS and CDR2 YFSETQ. The CDR3 spans 16 residues. The V end was cut by 4 bases, the J end by 1 base, with 15 bases between. The CDR3 nucleotides read TGCGCCAGCAGCCCTGACACGGCGAGAAGCAATCAGCCCCAGCATTTT. Protein sequence: CASSPDTARSNQPQHF.

The CDR3 region has the DNA TGTGCCAGCAGCTTAACACTAGCGGGAGGCGCAGAGACCCAGTACTTC. As protein: CASSLTLAGGAETQYF. The chain combines TRBV7-2 with TRBJ2-5, with TRBD2 matching over 12 bases. Germline V gene lookup returns CDR1 SGHTA and CDR2 FQGNSA. CDR3 length: 16 residues. J lost 4 bases, V lost 2 bases, and 5 bases had no gene match.

Here the CDR3 reads CASSEGTSGSYEQYF. The CDR3, as DNA: TGTGCCAGCAGTGAGGGGACTAGCGGGAGTTACGAGCAGTACTTC. The chain uses TRBV25-1 and TRBJ2-7; 14 bases are a match to TRBD2. Germline-derived CDR1 and CDR2 are MGHDK and SYGVNS. Trimming took 3 bases from V and 4 from J; bases not matched to a gene: 2. The length of the CDR3 is 15 residues.

The chain joins TRBV13 to TRBJ2-7; 9 positions agree with TRBD1. V was clipped by 6 bases and J by 2 bases; unmatched bases: 5. The germline gives CDR1 PRHDT, CDR2 FYEKMQ (reference sequence). The CDR3 is 14 amino acids. CDR3 bases: TGTGCCAGCAGTTCGACAGGGGGGCCCTACGAGCAGTACTTC. This encodes CASSSTGGPYEQYF.